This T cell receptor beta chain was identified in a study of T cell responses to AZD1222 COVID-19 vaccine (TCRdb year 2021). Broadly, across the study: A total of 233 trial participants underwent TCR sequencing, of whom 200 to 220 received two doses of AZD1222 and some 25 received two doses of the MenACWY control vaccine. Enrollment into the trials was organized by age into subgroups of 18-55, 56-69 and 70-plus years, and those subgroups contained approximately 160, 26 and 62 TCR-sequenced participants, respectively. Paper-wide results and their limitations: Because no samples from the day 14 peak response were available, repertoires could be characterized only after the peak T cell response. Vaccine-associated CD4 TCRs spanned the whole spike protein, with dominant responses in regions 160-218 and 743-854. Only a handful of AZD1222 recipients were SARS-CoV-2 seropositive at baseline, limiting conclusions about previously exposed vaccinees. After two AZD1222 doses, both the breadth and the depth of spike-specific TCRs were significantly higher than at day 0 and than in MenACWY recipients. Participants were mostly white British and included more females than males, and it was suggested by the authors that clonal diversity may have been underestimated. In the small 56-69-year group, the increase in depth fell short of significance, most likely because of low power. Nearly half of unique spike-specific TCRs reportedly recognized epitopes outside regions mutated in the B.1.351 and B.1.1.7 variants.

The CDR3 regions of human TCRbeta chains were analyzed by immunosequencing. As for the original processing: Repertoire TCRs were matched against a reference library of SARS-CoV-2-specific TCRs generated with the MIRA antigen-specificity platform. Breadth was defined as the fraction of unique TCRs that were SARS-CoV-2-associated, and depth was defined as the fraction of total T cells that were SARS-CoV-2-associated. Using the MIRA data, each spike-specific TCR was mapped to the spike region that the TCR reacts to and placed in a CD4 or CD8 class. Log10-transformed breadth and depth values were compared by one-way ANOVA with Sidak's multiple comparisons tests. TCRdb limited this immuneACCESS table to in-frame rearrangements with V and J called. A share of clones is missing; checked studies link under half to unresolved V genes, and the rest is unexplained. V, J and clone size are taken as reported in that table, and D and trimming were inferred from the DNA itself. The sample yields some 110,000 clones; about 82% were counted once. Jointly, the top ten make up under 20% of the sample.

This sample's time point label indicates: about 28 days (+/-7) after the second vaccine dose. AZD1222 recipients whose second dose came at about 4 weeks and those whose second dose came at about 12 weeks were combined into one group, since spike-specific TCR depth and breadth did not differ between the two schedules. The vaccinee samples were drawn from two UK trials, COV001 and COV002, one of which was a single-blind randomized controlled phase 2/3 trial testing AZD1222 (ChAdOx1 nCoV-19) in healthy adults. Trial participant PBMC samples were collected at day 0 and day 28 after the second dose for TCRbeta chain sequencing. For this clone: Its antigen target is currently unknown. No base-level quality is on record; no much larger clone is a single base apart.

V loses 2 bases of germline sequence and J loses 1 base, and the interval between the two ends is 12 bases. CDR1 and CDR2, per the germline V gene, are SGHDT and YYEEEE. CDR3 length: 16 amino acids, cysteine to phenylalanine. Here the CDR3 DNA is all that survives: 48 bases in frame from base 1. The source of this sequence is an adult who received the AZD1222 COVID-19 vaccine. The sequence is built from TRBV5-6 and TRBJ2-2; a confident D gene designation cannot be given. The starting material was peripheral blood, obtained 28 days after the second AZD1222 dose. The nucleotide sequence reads TGTGCCAGCAGCTTACTTGACACACTGAACACCGGGGAGCTGTTTTTT. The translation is CASSLLDTLNTGELFF.